These 4 T cell receptor beta chains share one sample of origin, sequenced in a study of blood T cell repertoires in COVID-19. Profiled with immunoSEQ multiplex PCR; TCRdb holds only in-frame clones, not every one. This table holds 180,000 or so clones, about 86% found once. The sample consisted of PBMCs or T cells enriched from blood (not recorded which). These receptors were collected from a woman aged 45-65 years in a cohort exposed to, infected with or recovered from COVID-19 (not recorded which).

The chain employs TRBV6-5 and TRBJ1-6, with 8 positions matching TRBD1. The ends lost 4 bases at V and 8 bases at J; junction bases unmatched: 7. Germline V gene lookup returns CDR1 MNHEY and CDR2 SVGAGI. The CDR3 consists of 15 residues. The CDR3 loop is CASSSGTGLDSPLHF. In nucleotides, the CDR3 is TGTGCCAGCAGTTCTGGGACAGGTCTTGATTCACCCCTCCACTTT.

This chain uses TRBV7-8 with TRBJ2-7, with D maybe TRBD2 (6 bases). CDR3 size: 15 residues. The germline gives CDR1 SGHVS, CDR2 FQNEAQ. V dropped 4 bases and J dropped 6 bases, with 19 bases sitting between them. The CDR3 nucleotides are TGTGCCAGCAGCTCCGCCCTGCGGGATTCGACCGAGCAGTACTTC. It codes for CASSSALRDSTEQYF.

J is TRBJ1-3 and V is TRBV28, with D perhaps TRBD1 (6 bases). The germline gives CDR1 MDHEN, CDR2 SYDVKM. This CDR3 is 12 amino acids long. V lost 4 bases to trimming and J lost 8 bases, with 9 bases between them. CDR3 sequence: CASSSNRDTIYF. DNA for the CDR3: TGTGCCAGCAGTTCCAACAGGGACACCATATATTTT.

V is TRBV5-5 and J is TRBJ2-4; 9 bases are shared with TRBD2. The germline V gene has CDR1 SGHKS and CDR2 YYEKEE (reference sequence). The CDR3 is made up of 17 amino acids. J was trimmed by 10 bases and V by 3 bases; bases with no gene match: 17. For the CDR3, the DNA is TGTGCCAGCAGCTCCCCCTTGATCGCGGGAGGGGGTGGGATTCAGTACTTC. Translated: CASSSPLIAGGGGIQYF.